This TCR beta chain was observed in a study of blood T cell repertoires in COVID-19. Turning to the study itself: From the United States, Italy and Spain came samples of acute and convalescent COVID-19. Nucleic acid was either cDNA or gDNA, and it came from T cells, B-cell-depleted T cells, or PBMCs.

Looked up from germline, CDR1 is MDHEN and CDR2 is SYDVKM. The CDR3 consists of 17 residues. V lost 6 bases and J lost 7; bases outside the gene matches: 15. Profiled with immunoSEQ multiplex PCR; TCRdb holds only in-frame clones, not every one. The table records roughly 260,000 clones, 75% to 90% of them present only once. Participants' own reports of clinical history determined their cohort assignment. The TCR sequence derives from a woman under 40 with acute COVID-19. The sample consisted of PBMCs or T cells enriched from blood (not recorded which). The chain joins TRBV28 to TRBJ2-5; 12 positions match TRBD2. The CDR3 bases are TGTGCCAGCAGCCCCCTAGGGACTAGCGGGCCAGAGGGGACCCAGTACTTC. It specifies CASSPLGTSGPEGTQYF.